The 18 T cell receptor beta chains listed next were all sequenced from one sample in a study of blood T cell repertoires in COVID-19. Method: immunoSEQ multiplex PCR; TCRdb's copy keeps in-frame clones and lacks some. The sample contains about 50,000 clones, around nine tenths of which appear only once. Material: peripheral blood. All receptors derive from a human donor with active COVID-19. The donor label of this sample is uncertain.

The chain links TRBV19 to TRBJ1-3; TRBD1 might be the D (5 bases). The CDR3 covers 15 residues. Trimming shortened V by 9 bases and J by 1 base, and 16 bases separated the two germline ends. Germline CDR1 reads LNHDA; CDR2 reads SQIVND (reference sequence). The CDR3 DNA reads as TGTGCCAGCACCTTGCGGGGCCAGTCTGGAAACACCATATATTTT. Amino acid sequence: CASTLRGQSGNTIYF.

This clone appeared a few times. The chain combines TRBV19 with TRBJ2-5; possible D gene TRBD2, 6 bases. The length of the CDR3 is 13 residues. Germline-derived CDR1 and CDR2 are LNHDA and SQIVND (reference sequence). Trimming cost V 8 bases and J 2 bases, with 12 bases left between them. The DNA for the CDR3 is TGTGCCAGTTCCGGGACTGTACAAGAGACCCAGTACTTC. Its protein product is CASSGTVQETQYF.

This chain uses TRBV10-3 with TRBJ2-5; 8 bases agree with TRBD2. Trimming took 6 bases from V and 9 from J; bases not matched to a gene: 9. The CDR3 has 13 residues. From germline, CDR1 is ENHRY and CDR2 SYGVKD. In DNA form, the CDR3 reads TGTGCCATCAGCGCGGGGGGAGGGGTGGCCCAGTACTTC. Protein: CAISAGGGVAQYF.

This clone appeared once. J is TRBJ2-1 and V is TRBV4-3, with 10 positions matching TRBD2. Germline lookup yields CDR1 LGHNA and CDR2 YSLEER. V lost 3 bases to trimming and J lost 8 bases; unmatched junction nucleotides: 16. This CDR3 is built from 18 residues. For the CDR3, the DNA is TGCGCCAGCAGCCAGGAAGAGGGGTCGTCTAGCGGGGGCTATGAGCAGTTCTTC. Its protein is CASSQEEGSSSGGYEQFF.

Here the CDR3 DNA reads TGTGCCAGCAGCTTAGGCCCCGGAGATGAAAAACTGTTTTTT. It encodes CASSLGPGDEKLFF. V gene TRBV7-2 combines with J gene TRBJ1-4; D unresolved. This CDR3 spans 14 amino acids. Germline CDR1 SGHTA, CDR2 FQGNSA. The V and J ends lost 1 base and 6 bases respectively, with 9 bases between them.

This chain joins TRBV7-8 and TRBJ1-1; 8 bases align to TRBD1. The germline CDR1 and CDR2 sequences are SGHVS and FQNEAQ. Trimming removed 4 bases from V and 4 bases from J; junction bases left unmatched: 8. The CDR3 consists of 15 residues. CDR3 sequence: CASSSTGRGRTEAFF. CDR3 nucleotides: TGTGCCAGCAGCTCCACCGGCAGGGGGCGCACTGAAGCTTTCTTT.

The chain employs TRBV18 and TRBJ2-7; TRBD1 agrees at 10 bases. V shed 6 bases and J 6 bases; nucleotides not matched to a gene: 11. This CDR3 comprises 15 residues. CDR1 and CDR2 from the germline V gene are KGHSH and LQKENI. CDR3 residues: CASSRGTGEAGEQYF. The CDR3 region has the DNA TGTGCCAGCTCTCGCGGGACAGGGGAAGCTGGCGAGCAGTACTTC.

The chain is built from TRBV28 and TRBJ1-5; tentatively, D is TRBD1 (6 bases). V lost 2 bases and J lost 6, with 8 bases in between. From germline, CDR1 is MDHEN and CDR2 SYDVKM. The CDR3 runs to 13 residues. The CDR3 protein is CASSLARGQPQHF. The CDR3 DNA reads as TGTGCCAGCAGTTTAGCCAGGGGTCAGCCCCAGCATTTT.

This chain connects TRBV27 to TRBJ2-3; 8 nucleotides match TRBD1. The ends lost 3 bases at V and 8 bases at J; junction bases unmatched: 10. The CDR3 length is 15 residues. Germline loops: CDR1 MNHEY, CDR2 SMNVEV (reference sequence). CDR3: CASSFGRGPQGTQYF. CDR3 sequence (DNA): TGTGCCAGCAGTTTTGGCAGGGGGCCACAAGGTACGCAGTATTTT.

The chain's CDR3 is CASRGDRGSTEAFF. The CDR3 DNA sequence: TGTGCCAGCAGAGGGGACAGGGGAAGCACTGAAGCTTTCTTT. This chain links TRBV25-1 with TRBJ1-1, with TRBD1 matching 10 bases. The CDR3 runs 14 residues. CDR1 MGHDK and CDR2 SYGVNS come from the germline V gene. J gave up 4 bases and V 6 bases, and 5 bases lay outside the gene matches.

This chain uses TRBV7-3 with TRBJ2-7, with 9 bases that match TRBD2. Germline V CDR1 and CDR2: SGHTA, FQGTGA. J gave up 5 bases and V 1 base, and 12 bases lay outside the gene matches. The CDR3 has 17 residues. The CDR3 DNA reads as TGTGCCAGCAGCTTAAGAGGTCCTGGGACTAGCAACGACGAGCAGTACTTC. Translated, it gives CASSLRGPGTSNDEQYF.

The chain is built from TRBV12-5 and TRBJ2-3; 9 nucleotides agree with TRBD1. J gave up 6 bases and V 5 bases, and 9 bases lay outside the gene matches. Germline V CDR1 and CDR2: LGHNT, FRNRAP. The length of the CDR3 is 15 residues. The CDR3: CASGRWTGAPDTQYF. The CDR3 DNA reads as TGTGCTAGTGGTCGATGGACAGGGGCCCCTGATACGCAGTATTTT.

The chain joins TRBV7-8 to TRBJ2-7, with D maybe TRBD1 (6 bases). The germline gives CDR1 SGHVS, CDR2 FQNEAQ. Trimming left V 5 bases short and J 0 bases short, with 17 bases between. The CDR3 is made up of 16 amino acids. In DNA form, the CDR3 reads TGTGCCAGCAGCAGGCGGTGGCAGGGGACCTCCTACGAGCAGTACTTC. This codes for CASSRRWQGTSYEQYF.

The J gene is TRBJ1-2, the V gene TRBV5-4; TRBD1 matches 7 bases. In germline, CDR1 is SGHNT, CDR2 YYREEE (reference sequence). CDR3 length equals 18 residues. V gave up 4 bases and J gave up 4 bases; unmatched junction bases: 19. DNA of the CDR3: TGTGCCAGCAGCCCCCCACGGGGAACAGGGGTAGTGGGCTATGGCTACACCTTC. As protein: CASSPPRGTGVVGYGYTF.

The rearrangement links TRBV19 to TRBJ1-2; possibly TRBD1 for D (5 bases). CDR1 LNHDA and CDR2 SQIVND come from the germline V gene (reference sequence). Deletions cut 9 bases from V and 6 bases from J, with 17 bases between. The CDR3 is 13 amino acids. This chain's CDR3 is CASRRGVRDGYTF. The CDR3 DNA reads TGTGCCAGCCGCCGGGGGGTTCGGGATGGCTACACCTTC.

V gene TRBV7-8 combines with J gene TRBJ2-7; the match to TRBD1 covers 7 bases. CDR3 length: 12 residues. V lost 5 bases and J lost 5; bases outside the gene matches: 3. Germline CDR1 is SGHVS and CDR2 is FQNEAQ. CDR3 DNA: TGTGCCAGCAGCGGGGACAGCCACGAGCAGTACTTC. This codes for CASSGDSHEQYF. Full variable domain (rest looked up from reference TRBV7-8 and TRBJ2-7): GAGVSQSPRYKVAKRGQDVALRCDPISGHVSLFWYQQALGQGPEFLTYFQNEAQLDKSGLPSDRFFAERPEGSVSTLKIQRTQQEDSAVYLCASSGDSHEQYFGPGTRLTVT.

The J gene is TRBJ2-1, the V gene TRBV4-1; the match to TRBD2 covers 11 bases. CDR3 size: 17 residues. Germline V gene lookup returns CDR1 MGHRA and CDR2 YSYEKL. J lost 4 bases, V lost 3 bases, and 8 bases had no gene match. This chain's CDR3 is CASSQAGLAGKYNEQFF. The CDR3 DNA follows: TGCGCCAGCAGCCAGGCAGGACTAGCGGGCAAATACAATGAGCAGTTCTTC.

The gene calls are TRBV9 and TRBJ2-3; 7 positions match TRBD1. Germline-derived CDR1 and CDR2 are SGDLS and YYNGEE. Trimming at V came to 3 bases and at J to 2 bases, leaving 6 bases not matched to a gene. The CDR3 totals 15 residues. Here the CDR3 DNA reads TGTGCCAGCAGCGCACGGGGACAGCACACAGATACGCAGTATTTT. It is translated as CASSARGQHTDTQYF.